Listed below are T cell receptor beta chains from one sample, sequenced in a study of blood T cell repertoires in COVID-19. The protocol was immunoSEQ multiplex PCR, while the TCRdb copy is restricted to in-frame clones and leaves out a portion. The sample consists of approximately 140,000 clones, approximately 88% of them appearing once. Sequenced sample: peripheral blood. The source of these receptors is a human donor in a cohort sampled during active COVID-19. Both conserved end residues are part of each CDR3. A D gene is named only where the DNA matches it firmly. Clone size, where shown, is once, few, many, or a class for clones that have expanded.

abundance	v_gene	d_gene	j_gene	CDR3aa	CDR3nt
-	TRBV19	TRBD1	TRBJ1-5	CASSTWDREGWQPQHF	TGTGCCAGTAGTACTTGGGACAGGGAGGGTTGGCAGCCCCAGCATTTT
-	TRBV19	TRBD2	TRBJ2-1	CASSSTSGAYNEQFF	TGTGCCAGTAGTTCGACTAGCGGGGCTTACAATGAGCAGTTCTTC
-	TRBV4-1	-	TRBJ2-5	CASSQDPGQGGETQYF	TGCGCCAGCAGCCAAGATCCGGGTCAGGGTGGAGAGACCCAGTACTTC
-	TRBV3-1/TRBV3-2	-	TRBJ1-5	CASSPGDGPQHF	TGTGCCAGCAGCCCGGGGGACGGGCCCCAGCATTTT
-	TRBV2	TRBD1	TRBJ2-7	CASSFDRGPYEQYF	TGTGCCAGCAGTTTCGACAGGGGACCCTACGAGCAGTACTTC
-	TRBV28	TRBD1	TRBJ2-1	CASSLDRGSGEQFF	TGTGCCAGCAGCCTTGACAGGGGTTCGGGTGAGCAGTTCTTC
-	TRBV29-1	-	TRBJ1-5	CSVPGVGNQPQHF	TGCAGCGTTCCGGGGGTTGGCAATCAGCCCCAGCATTTT
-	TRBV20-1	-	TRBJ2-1	CSASRGYNEQFF	TGCAGTGCTAGTAGGGGATACAATGAGCAGTTCTTC
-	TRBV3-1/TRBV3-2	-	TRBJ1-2	CASKSGSAYGYTF	TGTGCCAGCAAGTCAGGATCGGCCTATGGCTACACCTTC
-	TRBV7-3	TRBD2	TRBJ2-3	CASSLRLAGKGDTQYF	TGTGCCAGCAGCTTACGACTAGCGGGGAAGGGGGATACGCAGTATTTT
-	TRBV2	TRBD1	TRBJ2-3	CASSARQGATDTQYF	TGTGCCAGCAGCGCGCGACAGGGGGCAACAGATACGCAGTATTTT
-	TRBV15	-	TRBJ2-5	CATSRGLVGGQETQYF	TGTGCCACCAGCAGAGGATTGGTGGGGGGGCAGGAGACCCAGTACTTC
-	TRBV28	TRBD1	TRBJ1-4	CASSLTGGGGKLFF	TGTGCCAGCAGTTTAACAGGGGGCGGCGGAAAACTGTTTTTT
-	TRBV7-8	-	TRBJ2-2	CASSLWEEGGELFF	TGTGCCAGCAGCTTATGGGAGGAGGGCGGGGAGCTGTTTTTT
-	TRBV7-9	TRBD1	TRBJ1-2	CASSLVTGMKGYTF	TGTGCCAGCAGCTTGGTGACAGGGATGAAGGGCTACACCTTC
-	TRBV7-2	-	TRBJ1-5	CASSPDREPPQHF	TGTGCCAGCAGCCCTGATCGAGAGCCGCCCCAGCATTTT
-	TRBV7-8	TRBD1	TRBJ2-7	CASSFGTGPSYEQYF	TGTGCCAGCAGCTTCGGGACAGGGCCCTCCTACGAGCAGTACTTC
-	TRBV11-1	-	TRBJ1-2	CASLDFQGGYTF	TGTGCCAGCCTGGACTTCCAAGGGGGCTACACCTTC
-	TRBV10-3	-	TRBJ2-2	CAIQRTANTGELFF	TGTGCCATCCAACGGACAGCGAACACCGGGGAGCTGTTTTTT
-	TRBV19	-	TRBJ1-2	CASSIFGQGIYGYTF	TGTGCCAGTAGTATTTTTGGGCAGGGGATCTATGGCTACACCTTC
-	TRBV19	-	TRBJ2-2	CASSTRTGPAGELFF	TGTGCCAGTAGTACGCGTACAGGCCCCGCCGGGGAGCTGTTTTTT
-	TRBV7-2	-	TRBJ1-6	CASSAGGGNSPLHF	TGTGCCAGCAGCGCCGGGGGGGGGAATTCACCCCTCCACTTT
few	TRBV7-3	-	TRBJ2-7	CASSPDRYSYEQYF	TGTGCCAGCAGCCCTGACAGGTACTCCTACGAGCAGTACTTC
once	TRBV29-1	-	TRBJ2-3	CSVETSRTDTQYF	TGCAGCGTTGAAACATCGCGCACAGATACGCAGTATTTT
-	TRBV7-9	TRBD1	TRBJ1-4	CATGQAGVEKLFF	TGTGCCACTGGACAGGCGGGTGTCGAAAAACTGTTTTTT
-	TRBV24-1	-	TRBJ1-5	CATSDSGTFNQPQHF	TGTGCCACCAGTGACAGCGGGACCTTCAATCAGCCCCAGCATTTT
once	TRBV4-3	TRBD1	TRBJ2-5	CASSQGLLPGTGSKTQYF	TGCGCCAGCAGCCAAGGTCTTCTTCCCGGGACAGGGAGCAAGACCCAGTACTTC
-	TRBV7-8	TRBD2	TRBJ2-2	CASKRGLIANTGELFF	TGTGCCAGCAAGAGGGGACTAATCGCGAACACCGGGGAGCTGTTTTTT
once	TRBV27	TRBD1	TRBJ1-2	CASSLSTGGGYGYTF	TGTGCCAGCAGTTTATCGACAGGGGGCGGCTATGGCTACACCTTC
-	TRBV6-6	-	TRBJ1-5	CASSTGLLQPQHF	TGTGCCAGCAGTACAGGGTTATTACAGCCCCAGCATTTT
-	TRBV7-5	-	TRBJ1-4	CVRSSAGTGHEKLFF	TGTGTCAGAAGCTCCGCCGGGACAGGACATGAAAAACTGTTTTTT
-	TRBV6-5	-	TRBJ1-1	CASKRGIMSTEAFF	TGTGCCAGCAAGCGGGGCATAATGAGCACTGAAGCTTTCTTT
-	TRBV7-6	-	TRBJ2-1	CASSLLQGPYNEQFF	TGTGCCAGCAGCTTATTACAGGGCCCCTACAATGAGCAGTTCTTC
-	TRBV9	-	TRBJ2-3	CASSLRGGAGTDTQYF	TGTGCCAGCAGCCTCCGGGGCGGGGCGGGCACAGATACGCAGTATTTT
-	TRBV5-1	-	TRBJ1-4	CASSRDRGEGEKLFF	TGCGCCAGCAGCAGGGATCGGGGAGAGGGTGAAAAACTGTTTTTT
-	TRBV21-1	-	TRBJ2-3	CASIHQSPPGTDTQYF	TGTGCCAGCATCCATCAGTCCCCGCCCGGCACAGATACGCAGTATTTT
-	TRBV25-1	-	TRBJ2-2	CASSEMLRGELFF	TGTGCCAGCAGTGAGATGTTGAGGGGGGAGCTGTTTTTT
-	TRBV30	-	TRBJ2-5	CAWSPKETQYF	TGTGCCTGGAGTCCAAAAGAGACCCAGTACTTC
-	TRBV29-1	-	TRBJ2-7	CSVEREDSSYEQYF	TGCAGCGTTGAAAGGGAGGATAGCTCCTACGAGCAGTACTTC
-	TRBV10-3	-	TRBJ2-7	CAISKETGLEQYF	TGTGCCATCAGTAAGGAGACAGGTCTCGAGCAGTACTTC
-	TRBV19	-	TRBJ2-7	CASSAAVASYEQYF	TGTGCCAGTAGTGCGGCAGTAGCCTCCTACGAGCAGTACTTC
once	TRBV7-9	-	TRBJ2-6	CASSLGNSAGANVLTF	TGTGCCAGCAGCTTAGGCAATAGCGCTGGGGCCAACGTCCTGACTTTC